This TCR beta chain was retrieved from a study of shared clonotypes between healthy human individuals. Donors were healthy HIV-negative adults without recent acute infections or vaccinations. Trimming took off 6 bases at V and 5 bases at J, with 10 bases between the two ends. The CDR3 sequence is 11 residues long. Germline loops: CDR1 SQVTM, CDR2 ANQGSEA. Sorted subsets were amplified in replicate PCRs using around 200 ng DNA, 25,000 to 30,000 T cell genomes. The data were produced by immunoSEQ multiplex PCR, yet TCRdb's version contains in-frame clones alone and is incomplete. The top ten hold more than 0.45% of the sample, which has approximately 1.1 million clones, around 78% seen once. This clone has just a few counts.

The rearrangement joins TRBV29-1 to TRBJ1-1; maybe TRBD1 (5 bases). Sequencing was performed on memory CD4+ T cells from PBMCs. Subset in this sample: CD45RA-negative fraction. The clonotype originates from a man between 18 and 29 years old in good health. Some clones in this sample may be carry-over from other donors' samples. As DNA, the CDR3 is TGCAGCGTCCTTCAGGGAACTGAAGCTTTCTTT. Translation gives CSVLQGTEAFF.